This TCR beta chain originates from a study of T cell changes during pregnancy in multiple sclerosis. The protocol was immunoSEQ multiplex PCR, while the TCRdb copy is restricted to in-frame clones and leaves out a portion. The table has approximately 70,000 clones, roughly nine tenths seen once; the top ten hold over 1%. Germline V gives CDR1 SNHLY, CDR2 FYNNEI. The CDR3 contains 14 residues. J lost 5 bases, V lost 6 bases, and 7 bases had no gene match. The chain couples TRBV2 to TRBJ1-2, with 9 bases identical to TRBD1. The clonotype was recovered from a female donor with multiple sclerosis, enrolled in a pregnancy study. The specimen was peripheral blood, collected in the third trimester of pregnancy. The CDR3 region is CASSPGQGRYGYTF. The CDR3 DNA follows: TGTGCCAGCAGCCCCGGACAGGGGAGGTATGGCTACACCTTC.